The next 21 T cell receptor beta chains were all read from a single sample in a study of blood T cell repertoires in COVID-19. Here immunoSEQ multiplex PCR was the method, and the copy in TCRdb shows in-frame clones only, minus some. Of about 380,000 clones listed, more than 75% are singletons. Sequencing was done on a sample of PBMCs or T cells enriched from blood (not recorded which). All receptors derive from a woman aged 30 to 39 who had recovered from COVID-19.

CDR3 in amino acids: CASSLAGYTDTQYF. The CDR3 DNA reads TGTGCCAGCAGTTTAGCGGGGTACACAGATACGCAGTATTTT. This chain connects TRBV25-1 to TRBJ2-3, with 8 bases identical to TRBD2. Germline CDR1 is MGHDK and CDR2 is SYGVNS. The CDR3 length is 14 residues. The ends lost 5 bases at V and 2 bases at J; junction bases unmatched: 3.

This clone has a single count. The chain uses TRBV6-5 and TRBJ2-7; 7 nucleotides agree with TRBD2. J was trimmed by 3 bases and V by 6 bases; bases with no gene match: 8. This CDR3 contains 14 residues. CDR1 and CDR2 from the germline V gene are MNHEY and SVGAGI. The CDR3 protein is CASSPAGVDYEQYF. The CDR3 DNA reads TGTGCCAGCAGCCCCGCGGGGGTGGACTACGAGCAGTACTTC.

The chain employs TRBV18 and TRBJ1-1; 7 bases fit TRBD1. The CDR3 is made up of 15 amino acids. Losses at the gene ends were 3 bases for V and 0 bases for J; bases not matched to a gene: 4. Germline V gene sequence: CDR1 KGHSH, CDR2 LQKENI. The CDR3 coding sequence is TGTGCCAGCTCACCCACAGGGGATATGAACACTGAAGCTTTCTTT. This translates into CASSPTGDMNTEAFF.

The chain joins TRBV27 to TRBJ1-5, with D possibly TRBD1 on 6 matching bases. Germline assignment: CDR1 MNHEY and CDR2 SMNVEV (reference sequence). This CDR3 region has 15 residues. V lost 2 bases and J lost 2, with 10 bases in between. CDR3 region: CASSLGSGGNQPQHF. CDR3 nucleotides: TGTGCCAGCAGTTTAGGGTCAGGGGGCAATCAGCCCCAGCATTTT.

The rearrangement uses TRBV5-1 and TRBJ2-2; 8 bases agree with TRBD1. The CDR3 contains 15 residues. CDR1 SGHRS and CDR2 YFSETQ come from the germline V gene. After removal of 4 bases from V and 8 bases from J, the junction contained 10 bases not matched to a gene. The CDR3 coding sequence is TGCGCCAGCAGCCCTCAGGGGGCAAGCAGGGGGGAGCTGTTTTTT. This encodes CASSPQGASRGELFF. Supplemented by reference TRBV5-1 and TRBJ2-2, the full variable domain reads KAGVTQTPRYLIKTRGQQVTLSCSPISGHRSVSWYQQTPGQGLQFLFEYFSETQRNKGNFPGRFSGRQFSNSRSEMNVSTLELGDSALYLCASSPQGASRGELFFGEGSRLTVL.

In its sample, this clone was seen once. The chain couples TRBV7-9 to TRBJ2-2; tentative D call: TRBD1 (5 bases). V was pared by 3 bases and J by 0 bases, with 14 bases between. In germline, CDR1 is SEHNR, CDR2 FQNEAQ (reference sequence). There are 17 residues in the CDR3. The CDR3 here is CASSLNQGVANTGELFF. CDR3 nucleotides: TGTGCCAGCAGCTTGAATCAAGGGGTGGCGAACACCGGGGAGCTGTTTTTT.

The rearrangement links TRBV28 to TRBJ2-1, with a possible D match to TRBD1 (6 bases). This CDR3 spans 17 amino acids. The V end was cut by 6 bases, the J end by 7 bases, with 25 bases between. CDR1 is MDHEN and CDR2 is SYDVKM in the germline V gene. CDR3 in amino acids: CASSARPAGVLINEQFF. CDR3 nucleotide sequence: TGTGCCAGCAGCGCCCGCCCCGCAGGGGTTCTAATTAATGAGCAGTTCTTC.

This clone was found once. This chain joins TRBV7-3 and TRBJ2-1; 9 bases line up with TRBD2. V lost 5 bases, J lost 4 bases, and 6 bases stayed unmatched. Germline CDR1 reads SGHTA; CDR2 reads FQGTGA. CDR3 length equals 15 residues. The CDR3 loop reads CASSPSGGTYNEQFF. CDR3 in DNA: TGTGCCAGCAGCCCCAGCGGGGGGACGTACAATGAGCAGTTCTTC.

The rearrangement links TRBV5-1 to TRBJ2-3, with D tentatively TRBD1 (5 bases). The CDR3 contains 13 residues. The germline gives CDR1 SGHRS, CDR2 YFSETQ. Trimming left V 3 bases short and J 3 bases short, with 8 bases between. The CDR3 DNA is TGCGCCAGCAGCTCCGGACAAACAGATACGCAGTATTTT. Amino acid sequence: CASSSGQTDTQYF.

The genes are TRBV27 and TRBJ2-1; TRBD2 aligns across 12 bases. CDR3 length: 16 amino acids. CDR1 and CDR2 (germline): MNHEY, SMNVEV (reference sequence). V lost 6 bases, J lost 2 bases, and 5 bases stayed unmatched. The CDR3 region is CASSPLAGGPYNEQFF. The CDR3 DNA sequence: TGTGCCAGCAGCCCACTAGCGGGAGGTCCCTACAATGAGCAGTTCTTC.

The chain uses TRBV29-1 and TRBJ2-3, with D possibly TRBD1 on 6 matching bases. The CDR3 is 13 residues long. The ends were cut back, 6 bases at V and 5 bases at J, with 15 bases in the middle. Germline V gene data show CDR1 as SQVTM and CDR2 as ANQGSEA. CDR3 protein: CSVSGQGGDTQYF. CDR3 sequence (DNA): TGCAGCGTCTCCGGACAAGGGGGAGATACGCAGTATTTT.

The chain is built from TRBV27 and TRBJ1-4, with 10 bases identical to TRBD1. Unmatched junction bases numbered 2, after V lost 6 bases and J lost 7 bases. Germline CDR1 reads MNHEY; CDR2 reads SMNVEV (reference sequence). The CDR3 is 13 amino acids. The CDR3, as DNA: TGTGCCAGCAGCAGGACAGGGGGTGAAAAACTGTTTTTT. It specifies CASSRTGGEKLFF.

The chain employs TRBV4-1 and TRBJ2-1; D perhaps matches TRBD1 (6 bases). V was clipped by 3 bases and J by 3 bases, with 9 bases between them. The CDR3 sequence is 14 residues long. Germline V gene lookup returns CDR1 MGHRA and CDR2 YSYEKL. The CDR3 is CASSQDSNYNEQFF. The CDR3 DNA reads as TGCGCCAGCAGCCAGGACAGCAACTACAATGAGCAGTTCTTC.

For the CDR3, the DNA is TGCGCCAGCAGCACGGGACAGAACTATGGCTACACCTTC. It encodes CASSTGQNYGYTF. The V call is TRBV5-1, the J call TRBJ1-2; 7 bases fit TRBD1. CDR1 and CDR2 (germline): SGHRS, YFSETQ. The length of the CDR3 is 13 residues. J lost 2 bases, V lost 4 bases, and 2 bases had no gene match.

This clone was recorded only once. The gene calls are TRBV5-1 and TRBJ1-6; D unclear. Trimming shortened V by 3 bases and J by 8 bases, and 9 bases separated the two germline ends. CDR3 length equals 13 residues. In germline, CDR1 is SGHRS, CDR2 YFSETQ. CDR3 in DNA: TGCGCCAGCAGCTCTCGGGTTTATTCACCCCTCCACTTT. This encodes CASSSRVYSPLHF.

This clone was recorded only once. CDR3 coding DNA: TGTGCCAGCAGCTTTACGGGGTGCAGCACAGATACGCAGTATTTT. Amino acid sequence: CASSFTGCSTDTQYF. The rearrangement joins TRBV7-2 to TRBJ2-3; perhaps TRBD2 as D (5 bases). V was pared by 3 bases and J by 0 bases, with 10 bases between. The CDR3 totals 15 residues. CDR1 and CDR2 from the germline V gene are SGHTA and FQGNSA.

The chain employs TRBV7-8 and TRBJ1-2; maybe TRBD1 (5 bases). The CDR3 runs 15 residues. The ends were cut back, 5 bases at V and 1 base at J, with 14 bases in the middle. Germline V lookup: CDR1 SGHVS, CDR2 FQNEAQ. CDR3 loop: CASSAWQGGNYGYTF. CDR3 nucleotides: TGTGCCAGCAGCGCCTGGCAGGGAGGTAACTATGGCTACACCTTC.

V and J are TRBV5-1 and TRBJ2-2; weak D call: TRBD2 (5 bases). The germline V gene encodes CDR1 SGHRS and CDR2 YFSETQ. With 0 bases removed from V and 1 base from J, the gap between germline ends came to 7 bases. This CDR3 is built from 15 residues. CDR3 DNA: TGCGCCAGCAGCTTGGTCGAGGGGAACACCGGGGAGCTGTTTTTT. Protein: CASSLVEGNTGELFF.

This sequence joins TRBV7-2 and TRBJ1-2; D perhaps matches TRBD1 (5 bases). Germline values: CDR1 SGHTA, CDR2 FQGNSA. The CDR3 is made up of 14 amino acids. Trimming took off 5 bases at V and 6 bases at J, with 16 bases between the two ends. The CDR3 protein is CASSPHQGGNGYTF. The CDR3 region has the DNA TGTGCCAGCAGCCCCCACCAGGGTGGAAATGGCTACACCTTC.

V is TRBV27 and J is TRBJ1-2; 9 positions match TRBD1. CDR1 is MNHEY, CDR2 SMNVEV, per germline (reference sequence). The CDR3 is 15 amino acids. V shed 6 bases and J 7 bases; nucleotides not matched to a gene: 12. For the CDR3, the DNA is TGTGCCAGCAGAAACCCTCCGGGACAGGGTATTGGCTACACCTTC. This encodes CASRNPPGQGIGYTF.

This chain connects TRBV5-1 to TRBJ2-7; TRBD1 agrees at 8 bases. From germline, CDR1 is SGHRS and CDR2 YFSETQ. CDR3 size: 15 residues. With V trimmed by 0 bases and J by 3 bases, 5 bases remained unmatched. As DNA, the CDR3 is TGCGCCAGCAGCTTGGGGACAGGGTTTATCTACGAGCAGTACTTC. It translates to CASSLGTGFIYEQYF.